This TCR beta chain was sequenced in a study of T-cell reconstitution after alpha-beta-depleted transplantation in children. This clonotype was seen a handful of times. The V end was cut by 0 bases, the J end by 4 bases, with 12 bases between. Germline CDR1 MNHEY, CDR2 SMNVEV (reference sequence). The CDR3 length is 15 residues. For TCRbeta, the library was prepared with unique molecular identifiers. TCRdb recomputed calls from the PCR reads with MiXCR, one row per CDR3 protein. Here the sample spans about 610,000 distinct CDR3 sequences, 8% to 11% being singletons. The genes are TRBV27 and TRBJ1-2; TRBD1 might be the D (5 bases). The source is a human donor who donated a stem cell graft to a child with acute myeloid leukemia. Sample: PBMCs from the stem cell graft donor, taken from the stem cell graft. CDR3 sequence reads: CASSLSGAPSYGYTF. The CDR3 region has the DNA TGTGCCAGCAGTTTATCCGGGGCCCCCTCCTATGGCTACACCTTC.